This passage covers 23 T cell receptor beta chains from one sample sequenced in a study of T-cell memory formation after mild COVID-19. TCRdb ran MiXCR on the 5' RACE reads and lists one entry per CDR3 protein. The table records roughly 550,000 distinct CDR3 sequences, 20% of them present only once. The sequencing input was PBMCs or a T cell subset sorted from them (not recorded which). The receptors were gathered from an adult woman who had mild COVID-19 (a few samples of this study predate the infection). Cell type and time point are not known.

This chain connects TRBV20-1 to TRBJ1-5; TRBD1 might be the D (5 bases). V was pared by 6 bases and J by 3 bases, with 18 bases between. CDR3 size: 15 residues. Per germline, CDR1 DFQATT and CDR2 SNEGSKA (reference sequence). CDR3 nucleotide sequence: TGCAGTGCCGCCGTCGAGGGGTCGGACAATCAGCCCCAGCATTTT. This codes for CSAAVEGSDNQPQHF.

A few counts support this clonotype. The rearrangement links TRBV20-1 to TRBJ2-3, with 11 bases lining up with TRBD2. The germline CDR1 and CDR2 sequences are DFQATT and SNEGSKA (reference sequence). After removal of 6 bases from V and 6 bases from J, the junction contained 14 bases not matched to a gene. This CDR3 is built from 16 residues. CDR3 sequence: CSATQSSGGPPDTQYF. The CDR3 DNA is TGCAGTGCCACCCAATCTAGCGGGGGGCCCCCGGATACGCAGTATTTT.

The chain joins TRBV7-9 to TRBJ2-1; 7 positions agree with TRBD1. CDR1 SEHNR and CDR2 FQNEAQ come from the germline V gene (reference sequence). The CDR3 is 16 residues long. J gave up 6 bases and V 5 bases, and 13 bases lay outside the gene matches. The DNA for the CDR3 is TGTGCCAGCAGCCAACCCTACAGGGGAAATTTCAATGAGCAGTTCTTC. This translates into CASSQPYRGNFNEQFF.

The rearrangement links TRBV24-1 to TRBJ2-1; 13 nucleotides agree with TRBD2. This CDR3 is built from 19 residues. In germline, CDR1 is KGHDR, CDR2 SFDVKD. The junction had 6 bases not matched to a gene; V was cut back by 2 bases and J by 0 bases. This CDR3 is CATSDSGLAGHRSYNEQFF. CDR3 DNA sequence: TGTGCCACCAGTGATTCGGGACTAGCGGGACACCGCTCCTACAATGAGCAGTTCTTC.

This clonotype showed up many times. The chain recombines TRBV5-4 with TRBJ2-3, with 9 bases aligning to TRBD2. CDR1 SGHNT and CDR2 YYREEE come from the germline V gene (reference sequence). Trimming at V came to 0 bases and at J to 2 bases, leaving 1 base not matched to a gene. The CDR3 is 15 amino acids. The CDR3 reads CASSLGGLATDTQYF. Here the CDR3 DNA reads TGTGCCAGCAGCTTGGGGGGACTAGCCACAGATACGCAGTATTTT.

A few counts support this clonotype. The chain employs TRBV20-1 and TRBJ2-7, with TRBD2 as a possible D gene (5 bases). This CDR3 spans 14 amino acids. V was pared by 0 bases and J by 0 bases, with 9 bases between. Germline V CDR1 and CDR2: DFQATT, SNEGSKA (reference sequence). CDR3 sequence: CSAREGGPSYEQYF. In DNA, the CDR3 is TGCAGTGCTAGAGAAGGAGGTCCCTCCTACGAGCAGTACTTC.

This clonotype has a count of ten or more. V usage is TRBV29-1 and J usage is TRBJ2-2; the D is unclear. The V and J ends lost 1 base and 0 bases respectively, with 6 bases between them. CDR1 SQVTM and CDR2 ANQGSEA come from the germline V gene. CDR3 length: 14 residues. The CDR3 loop reads CSVEVPSNTGELFF. CDR3 DNA sequence: TGCAGCGTTGAAGTTCCATCGAACACCGGGGAGCTGTTTTTT.

V and J are TRBV12-3 or TRBV12-4 and TRBJ2-4; D is unclear. CDR3 size: 14 residues. The V end was cut by 3 bases, the J end by 2 bases, with 8 bases between. The CDR3 sequence is CASSFDGTKNIQYF. The CDR3 DNA reads as TGTGCCAGCAGTTTTGACGGTACCAAAAACATTCAGTACTTC.

The chain has TRBV21-1 and TRBJ2-7; the D segment call TRBD2 is taken from the table without a DNA check. TRBV21-1 is reported as a pseudogene. CDR3 size: 17 residues. The CDR3 is CASSKVSGSNPSYEQYF. The CDR3 region has the DNA TGTGCCAGCAGCAAAGTCTCGGGGAGCAACCCATCCTACGAGCAGTACTTC.

V usage is TRBV2 and J usage is TRBJ2-5, with a weak D call TRBD1 (5 bases). Germline assignment: CDR1 SNHLY and CDR2 FYNNEI. There are 14 residues in the CDR3. Trimming left V 7 bases short and J 1 base short, with 13 bases between. The CDR3 region has the DNA TGTGCCAGCATGAAAGGGGTTATCCAAGAGACCCAGTACTTC. It encodes CASMKGVIQETQYF.

This chain joins TRBV24-1 and TRBJ2-3, with D possibly matching TRBD2 (5 bases). V dropped 9 bases and J dropped 1 base, with 19 bases sitting between them. CDR3 size: 16 residues. Per the germline V gene, CDR1 is KGHDR and CDR2 is SFDVKD. DNA for the CDR3: TGTGCCACCTCCCCGGGTGGAGGAGGTCGCACAGATACGCAGTATTTT. Its protein is CATSPGGGGRTDTQYF.

This clonotype has only a few counts. V usage is TRBV3-1 and J usage is TRBJ2-7; D gene uncertain. The CDR3 runs 15 residues. V was shortened by 1 base and J by 3 bases, with 13 bases between the two germline ends. Germline V gene data show CDR1 as LGHDT and CDR2 as YNNKEL (reference sequence). The CDR3 sequence: CASSQGGQVLYEQYF. DNA of the CDR3: TGTGCCAGCAGCCAAGGTGGGCAGGTCCTCTACGAGCAGTACTTC.

This clonotype has more than one count but fewer than ten. This rearrangement joins TRBV5-1 to TRBJ2-6; weak D call: TRBD1 (5 bases). Germline V CDR1 and CDR2: SGHRS, YFSETQ. V was trimmed by 2 bases and J by 3 bases, leaving 15 bases between them. The CDR3 spans 17 residues. In DNA, the CDR3 is TGCGCCAGCAGCTTTGATGGCAGGGAAAGTGGGGCCAACGTCCTGACTTTC. Translation gives CASSFDGRESGANVLTF.

The chain joins TRBV7-2 to TRBJ2-7, with 7 bases identical to TRBD1. The CDR3 has 15 amino acids. The J segment lost 5 bases and the V segment lost 5 bases, leaving 12 bases of the junction unmatched. The V gene's germline CDR1 is SGHTA and CDR2 FQGNSA. The CDR3 DNA reads TGTGCCAGCAGCGAATTGAACAGGGGTCGGCACGAGCAGTACTTC. This gives the protein CASSELNRGRHEQYF.

The chain uses TRBV2 and TRBJ2-3, with 11 bases lining up with TRBD2. Germline CDR1 SNHLY, CDR2 FYNNEI. Losses at the gene ends were 5 bases for V and 5 bases for J; bases not matched to a gene: 3. The CDR3 spans 14 residues. The CDR3 DNA reads as TGTGCCAGCAGTAAGACTAGCGGGATAGATACGCAGTATTTT. It specifies CASSKTSGIDTQYF.

The rearrangement links TRBV10-3 to TRBJ2-4; D perhaps matches TRBD1 (6 bases). The CDR3 loop spans 14 amino acids. Germline assignment: CDR1 ENHRY and CDR2 SYGVKD. V shed 4 bases and J shed 5 bases, with 12 bases lying between them. The CDR3 is CAISAPDSENIQYF. Written as DNA, the CDR3 is TGTGCCATCAGTGCGCCGGACAGTGAAAACATTCAGTACTTC.

The chain combines TRBV7-6 with TRBJ2-2, with D perhaps TRBD1 or TRBD2 (6 bases each). Trimming left V 5 bases short and J 2 bases short, with 15 bases between. This CDR3 has 16 residues. Germline CDR1 and CDR2: SGHVS and FNYEAQ. CDR3 sequence: CASSPRGTPNTGELFF. The CDR3 nucleotides read TGTGCCAGCAGCCCACGGGGGACACCCAACACCGGGGAGCTGTTTTTT.

This rearrangement joins TRBV5-1 to TRBJ2-5; 9 bases align to TRBD2. The germline V gene has CDR1 SGHRS and CDR2 YFSETQ. The CDR3 contains 13 residues. V trimming: 6 bases; J trimming: 5 bases; junction bases outside the gene matches: 5. The CDR3 bases are TGCGCCAGCATAGCGGGGGTAACGGAGACCCAGTACTTC. Protein product: CASIAGVTETQYF. Based on the CDR3 plus reference TRBV5-1 and TRBJ2-5, the full variable domain is KAGVTQTPRYLIKTRGQQVTLSCSPISGHRSVSWYQQTPGQGLQFLFEYFSETQRNKGNFPGRFSGRQFSNSRSEMNVSTLELGDSALYLCASIAGVTETQYFGPGTRLLVL.

The chain is built from TRBV4-2 and TRBJ2-7; D gene ambiguous. V was pared by 1 base and J by 2 bases, with 6 bases between. Germline CDR1 reads LGHNA; CDR2 reads YNFKEQ. The CDR3 is 13 amino acids. CDR3 nucleotide sequence: TGTGCCAGCAGCCAAGCGGTAGCCTACGAGCAGTACTTC. As protein: CASSQAVAYEQYF.

The V call is TRBV5-1, the J call TRBJ2-3; tentative D call: TRBD1 (5 bases). CDR1 and CDR2 (germline): SGHRS, YFSETQ. V was clipped by 0 bases and J by 5 bases, with 16 bases between them. This CDR3 has 16 amino acids. CDR3 nucleotide sequence: TGCGCCAGCAGCTTGGCCAGGGTCCTATCGAGAGATACGCAGTATTTT. Residues: CASSLARVLSRDTQYF.

The CDR3 is CSASDGTVKKLFF. DNA for the CDR3: TGCAGTGCTAGCGATGGGACAGTAAAAAAACTGTTTTTT. The gene calls are TRBV20-1 and TRBJ1-4, with TRBD1 matching over 7 bases. CDR1 is DFQATT, CDR2 SNEGSKA, per germline (reference sequence). Trimming removed 3 bases from V and 9 bases from J; junction bases left unmatched: 7. This CDR3 is built from 13 residues.

This clonotype was observed a handful of times. The CDR3 is CASSLRGVDTGELFF. In DNA, the CDR3 is TGTGCCAGCAGTTTAAGGGGGGTGGACACCGGGGAGCTGTTTTTT. The chain recombines TRBV12-3 or TRBV12-4 with TRBJ2-2; TRBD1 or TRBD2 may be the D gene (6 bases each). V was pared by 2 bases and J by 3 bases, with 10 bases between. This CDR3 comprises 15 residues.

The V call is TRBV5-6, the J call TRBJ1-4; 7 bases line up with TRBD1. After removal of 0 bases from V and 7 bases from J, the junction contained 3 bases not matched to a gene. There are 14 residues in the CDR3. Germline loops: CDR1 SGHDT, CDR2 YYEEEE. The CDR3 bases are TGTGCCAGCAGCTTGGCAGGGGGATTTGAAAAACTGTTTTTT. It yields the protein CASSLAGGFEKLFF.